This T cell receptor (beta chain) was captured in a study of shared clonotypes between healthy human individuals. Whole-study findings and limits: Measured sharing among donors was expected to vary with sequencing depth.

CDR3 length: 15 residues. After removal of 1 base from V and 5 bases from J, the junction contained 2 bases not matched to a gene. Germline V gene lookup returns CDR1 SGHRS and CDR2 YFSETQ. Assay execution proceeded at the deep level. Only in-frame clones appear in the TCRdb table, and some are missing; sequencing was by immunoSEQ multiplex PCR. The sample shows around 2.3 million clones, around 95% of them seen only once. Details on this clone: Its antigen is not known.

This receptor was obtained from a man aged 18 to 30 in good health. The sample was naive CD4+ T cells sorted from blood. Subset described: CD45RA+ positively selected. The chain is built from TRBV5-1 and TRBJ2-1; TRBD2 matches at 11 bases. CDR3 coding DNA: TGCGCCAGCAGCTTGAATAGCGGGAGGGACAATGAGCAGTTCTTC. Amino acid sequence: CASSLNSGRDNEQFF. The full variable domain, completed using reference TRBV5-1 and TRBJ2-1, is KAGVTQTPRYLIKTRGQQVTLSCSPISGHRSVSWYQQTPGQGLQFLFEYFSETQRNKGNFPGRFSGRQFSNSRSEMNVSTLELGDSALYLCASSLNSGRDNEQFFGPGTRLTVL.